The next 8 T cell receptor beta chains were all read from a single sample in a study of cytomegalovirus exposure and HLA in healthy donors. The PCR made use of 60 Vbeta and 13 Jbeta primers. Here immunoSEQ multiplex PCR was the method, and the copy in TCRdb shows in-frame clones only, minus some. The table lists about 160,000 clones, roughly 84% of them singletons. The sequencing sample was made of PBMCs. The receptors here all came from a man aged 18 to 29 in good health and CMV-seropositive.

V usage is TRBV10-3 and J usage is TRBJ2-6, with a weak D call TRBD1 (5 bases). The CDR3 is 15 amino acids. The germline CDR1 and CDR2 sequences are ENHRY and SYGVKD. Trimming left V 4 bases short and J 0 bases short, with 7 bases between. Written as DNA, the CDR3 is TGTGCCATCAGTGGACAGCTCTCTGGGGCCAACGTCCTGACTTTC. Protein product: CAISGQLSGANVLTF.

This clone was counted only a few times. V and J are TRBV2 and TRBJ1-1; D is unresolved. The V gene's germline CDR1 is SNHLY and CDR2 FYNNEI. This CDR3 region has 12 residues. V lost 6 bases to trimming and J lost 11 bases, with 16 bases between them. CDR3 nucleotides: TGTGCCAGCAGGGAGGACCCACCGCACGCTTTCTTT. Protein sequence: CASREDPPHAFF.

The chain employs TRBV9 and TRBJ1-6; D is possibly TRBD1 (5 bases). V was clipped by 4 bases and J by 8 bases, with 16 bases between them. The germline V gene has CDR1 SGDLS and CDR2 YYNGEE. The CDR3 is 15 amino acids. CDR3 sequence: CASSYLAGRDSPLHF. The CDR3 coding sequence is TGTGCCAGCAGCTACCTTGCGGGGCGGGATTCACCCCTCCACTTT. Full variable domain (rest looked up from reference TRBV9 and TRBJ1-6): DSGVTQTPKHLITATGQRVTLRCSPRSGDLSVYWYQQSLDQGLQFLIQYYNGEERAKGNILERFSAQQFPDLHSELNLSSLELGDSALYFCASSYLAGRDSPLHFGNGTRLTVT.

V is TRBV19 and J is TRBJ1-1; D not certain. The V and J ends lost 7 bases and 4 bases respectively, with 13 bases between them. The CDR3 covers 13 residues. CDR1 and CDR2 (germline): LNHDA, SQIVND (reference sequence). CDR3 residues: CASTRAWGTEAFF. Written as DNA, the CDR3 is TGTGCCAGTACGAGGGCCTGGGGCACTGAAGCTTTCTTT.

The rearrangement joins TRBV7-2 to TRBJ2-3; no definite D call. CDR1 and CDR2 (germline): SGHTA, FQGNSA. The V and J ends lost 5 bases and 1 base respectively, with 13 bases between them. The CDR3 extends over 15 amino acids. The CDR3 DNA is TGTGCCAGCAGCACGACTCCAATGGGCACAGATACGCAGTATTTT. This translates into CASSTTPMGTDTQYF.

V usage is TRBV18 and J usage is TRBJ2-6; D gene unclear. The CDR3 has 14 amino acids. The V and J ends lost 7 bases and 0 bases respectively, with 7 bases between them. CDR1 KGHSH and CDR2 LQKENI come from the germline V gene. CDR3 in DNA: TGTGCCAGCTTTCGCGACTCTGGGGCCAACGTCCTGACTTTC. It yields the protein CASFRDSGANVLTF.

The V and J genes are TRBV6-1 and TRBJ1-5; 7 nucleotides agree with TRBD1. V trimming: 9 bases; J trimming: 0 bases; junction bases outside the gene matches: 8. CDR1 is MNHNS, CDR2 SASEGT, per germline. CDR3 size: 15 residues. The CDR3 region has the DNA TGTGCCAGTCGACAGGGAGCTATTAGCAATCAGCCCCAGCATTTT. It is translated as CASRQGAISNQPQHF.

The chain uses TRBV29-1 and TRBJ2-1; 7 bases map to TRBD1. The junction had 7 bases not matched to a gene; V was cut back by 3 bases and J by 2 bases. Germline loops: CDR1 SQVTM, CDR2 ANQGSEA. The CDR3 contains 15 residues. The CDR3 loop reads CSVDPTGTTYNEQFF. CDR3 sequence (DNA): TGCAGCGTTGACCCGACAGGGACAACCTACAATGAGCAGTTCTTC.